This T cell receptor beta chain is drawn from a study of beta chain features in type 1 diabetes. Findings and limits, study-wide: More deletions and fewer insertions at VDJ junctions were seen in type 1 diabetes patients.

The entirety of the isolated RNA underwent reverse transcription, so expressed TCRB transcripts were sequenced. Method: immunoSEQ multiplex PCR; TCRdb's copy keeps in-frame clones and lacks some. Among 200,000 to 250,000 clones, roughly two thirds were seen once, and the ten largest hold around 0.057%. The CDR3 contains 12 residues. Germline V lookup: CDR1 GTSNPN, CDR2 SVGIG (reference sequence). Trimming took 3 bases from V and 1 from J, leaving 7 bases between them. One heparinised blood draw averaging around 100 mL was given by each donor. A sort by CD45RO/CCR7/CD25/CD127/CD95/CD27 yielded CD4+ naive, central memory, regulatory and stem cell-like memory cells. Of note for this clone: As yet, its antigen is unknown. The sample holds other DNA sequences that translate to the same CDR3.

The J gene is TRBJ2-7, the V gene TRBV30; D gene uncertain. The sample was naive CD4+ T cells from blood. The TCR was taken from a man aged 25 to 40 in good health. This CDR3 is CAWSRDSYEQYF. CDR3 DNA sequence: TGTGCCTGGAGCAGAGATTCCTACGAGCAGTACTTC.